One and the same sample provided the 13 T cell receptor beta chains below, sequenced in a study of blood T cell repertoires in COVID-19. Produced via immunoSEQ multiplex PCR; TCRdb's table is partial and in-frame only. The table includes more than 90,000 clones, 75% to 90% detected once. Sample: peripheral blood. Receptors were obtained from a woman between 65 and 79 years old with active or convalescent COVID-19.

The V gene is TRBV19, the J gene TRBJ2-7; 13 bases match TRBD2. The CDR3 runs to 16 residues. Looked up from germline, CDR1 is LNHDA and CDR2 is SQIVND (reference sequence). The J segment lost 2 bases and the V segment lost 4 bases, leaving 5 bases of the junction unmatched. The CDR3 DNA reads as TGTGCCAGTAGTAGGGGACTAGCGGGGCTAGCCTACGAGCAGTACTTC. This codes for CASSRGLAGLAYEQYF. Variable domain in full (rest from reference TRBV19 and TRBJ2-7): DGGITQSPKYLFRKEGQNVTLSCEQNLNHDAMYWYRQDPGQGLRLIYYSQIVNDFQKGDIAEGYSVSREKKESFPLTVTSAQKNPTAFYLCASSRGLAGLAYEQYFGPGTRLTVT.

This chain uses TRBV5-4 with TRBJ2-3, with TRBD2 matching over 10 bases. The germline V gene encodes CDR1 SGHNT and CDR2 YYREEE (reference sequence). The CDR3 contains 15 residues. Losses at the gene ends were 9 bases for V and 1 base for J; bases not matched to a gene: 8. The CDR3 nucleotides are TGTGCCACCACGTTAGCGGGAGGCGGCACAGATACGCAGTATTTT. It specifies CATTLAGGGTDTQYF.

This rearrangement joins TRBV5-8 to TRBJ2-2; D is possibly TRBD2 (7 bases). The CDR3 consists of 14 residues. Germline CDR1 is SGHTS and CDR2 is YDEGEE. V was shortened by 5 bases and J by 4 bases, with 12 bases between the two germline ends. The CDR3 loop is CASSKRGGTGELFF. Written as DNA, the CDR3 is TGTGCCAGCAGTAAAAGGGGGGGCACCGGGGAGCTGTTTTTT.

The rearrangement uses TRBV11-3 and TRBJ2-1; 10 bases line up with TRBD2. In germline, CDR1 is SGHNT, CDR2 YENEEA. This CDR3 region has 17 residues. V shed 5 bases and J 3 bases; nucleotides not matched to a gene: 10. The CDR3 region has the DNA TGTGCCAGCAGCCCAACCCGAGCTAGCGGGGGCTACAATGAGCAGTTCTTC. Its protein product is CASSPTRASGGYNEQFF.

The chain links TRBV27 to TRBJ2-1; 10 nucleotides agree with TRBD2. This CDR3 region has 17 residues. Germline V gives CDR1 MNHEY, CDR2 SMNVEV (reference sequence). With V trimmed by 5 bases and J by 6 bases, 13 bases remained unmatched. CDR3 sequence: CASSIRPGLAEGNEQFF. CDR3 DNA: TGTGCCAGCAGTATACGCCCAGGACTAGCGGAGGGCAATGAGCAGTTCTTC.

This sequence joins TRBV5-1 and TRBJ1-2, with 8 bases identical to TRBD1. Trimming took 5 bases from V and 3 from J; bases not matched to a gene: 9. There are 15 residues in the CDR3. CDR1 and CDR2 (germline): SGHRS, YFSETQ. This chain's CDR3 is CASSSLQGGHYGYTF. In nucleotides, the CDR3 is TGCGCCAGCAGTTCGCTACAGGGGGGCCACTATGGCTACACCTTC.

The chain uses TRBV18 and TRBJ1-1, with 7 bases that match TRBD1. CDR1 KGHSH and CDR2 LQKENI come from the germline V gene. V shed 6 bases, J shed 9 bases, and the junction held 7 bases outside the gene matches. The CDR3 extends over 12 amino acids. The CDR3 loop reads CASSPTTGKAFF. DNA of the CDR3: TGTGCCAGCTCTCCTACGACAGGGAAAGCTTTCTTT.

In its sample, this clone was seen a few times. The chain links TRBV19 to TRBJ1-5, with D uncertain. The CDR3 extends over 16 amino acids. Trimming removed 3 bases at V and 5 bases at J, with 17 bases between. Per the germline V gene, CDR1 is LNHDA and CDR2 is SQIVND (reference sequence). The CDR3 sequence is CASSIREASSDQPQHF. The DNA for the CDR3 is TGTGCCAGTAGTATCCGTGAAGCCTCCTCGGATCAGCCCCAGCATTTT.

V gene TRBV5-1 combines with J gene TRBJ2-1, with TRBD2 identical over 8 bases. The V segment lost 4 bases and the J segment 1 base; nucleotides outside the gene matches: 7. The CDR3 loop spans 16 amino acids. Germline V gene sequence: CDR1 SGHRS, CDR2 YFSETQ. For the CDR3, the DNA is TGCGCCAGCAGCCCCGACCCGGGGGGGTCCTACAATGAGCAGTTCTTC. This sequence encodes CASSPDPGGSYNEQFF.

This chain links TRBV4-1 with TRBJ2-5, with 10 bases aligning to TRBD1. The CDR3 contains 14 residues. Germline CDR1 is MGHRA and CDR2 is YSYEKL. V dropped 7 bases and J dropped 2; count of bases not matched to a gene: 4. CDR3 in amino acids: CASKGTGEQETQYF. In DNA, the CDR3 is TGCGCCAGCAAAGGGACAGGGGAACAAGAGACCCAGTACTTC.

This clone has a single count. The chain couples TRBV27 to TRBJ2-7, with TRBD1 identical over 7 bases. In germline, CDR1 is MNHEY, CDR2 SMNVEV (reference sequence). This CDR3 contains 15 residues. The V gene end was trimmed by 3 bases and the J gene end by 1 base; junction bases not matched to a gene: 6. CDR3 bases: TGTGCCAGCAGTTTCGGCTCAGGGGGTTCCTACGAGCAGTACTTC. Protein product: CASSFGSGGSYEQYF.

The rearrangement links TRBV10-3 to TRBJ1-5; 7 bases match TRBD1. Per the germline V gene, CDR1 is ENHRY and CDR2 is SYGVKD. This CDR3 is 14 amino acids long. The CDR3 DNA reads as TGTGCTCCGAAAGAGGGACAGCGCAATCAGCCCCAGCATTTT. This sequence encodes CAPKEGQRNQPQHF.

This clone was seen once. The chain couples TRBV5-1 to TRBJ1-3; weak D call: TRBD1 (6 bases). V lost 3 bases and J 3 bases, leaving 19 bases between the germline ends. Germline V gene data show CDR1 as SGHRS and CDR2 as YFSETQ. The CDR3 consists of 17 residues. This CDR3 is CASSSTPQGIGGNTIYF. DNA for the CDR3: TGCGCCAGCAGCTCCACACCACAGGGTATCGGTGGAAACACCATATATTTT.